The 26 T cell receptor beta chains listed next were all sequenced from one sample in a study of blood T cell repertoires in COVID-19. Produced via immunoSEQ multiplex PCR; TCRdb's table is partial and in-frame only. Among hundreds of thousands of clones listed, 85% to 90% were seen once. The sample taken for sequencing was PBMCs or T cells enriched from blood (not recorded which). Receptors originate from a young man who had recovered from COVID-19.

The rearrangement links TRBV28 to TRBJ1-1; 11 nucleotides agree with TRBD1. Germline V gives CDR1 MDHEN, CDR2 SYDVKM. J gave up 5 bases and V 5 bases, and 4 bases lay outside the gene matches. This CDR3 is built from 14 residues. The DNA of the CDR3 is TGTGCCAGCAGTGGGACAGGGGGACGGACTGAAGCTTTCTTT. Protein product: CASSGTGGRTEAFF.

The rearrangement uses TRBV9 and TRBJ2-5; 8 positions match TRBD1. This CDR3 spans 15 amino acids. V dropped 0 bases and J dropped 5; count of bases not matched to a gene: 6. Per the germline V gene, CDR1 is SGDLS and CDR2 is YYNGEE. CDR3 amino acids: CASSVGETGEETQYF. In DNA, the CDR3 is TGTGCCAGCAGCGTAGGAGAGACAGGGGAGGAGACCCAGTACTTC.

The rearrangement links TRBV7-6 to TRBJ1-3, with a possible D match to TRBD1 (6 bases). This CDR3 is built from 17 residues. Germline CDR1 is SGHVS and CDR2 is FNYEAQ. The V end was cut by 1 base, the J end by 2 bases, with 15 bases between. CDR3 coding DNA: TGTGCCAGCAGCTTAGATGCTACAGGGTCCCCTGGAAACACCATATATTTT. The encoded protein is CASSLDATGSPGNTIYF.

This chain joins TRBV28 and TRBJ2-3, with 14 positions matching TRBD2. This CDR3 region has 15 residues. V was pared by 10 bases and J by 5 bases, with 8 bases of the junction left unmatched. CDR1 is MDHEN, CDR2 SYDVKM, per germline. Here the CDR3 DNA reads TGTGCCACGGCCAGACTAGCGGGAGGGGAAGATACGCAGTATTTT. It codes for CATARLAGGEDTQYF.

The chain employs TRBV12-3 or TRBV12-4 and TRBJ1-2; 8 bases match TRBD1. Germline trimming cut 9 bases from V and 8 bases from J; bases unmatched to any gene: 8. The CDR3 is 12 amino acids. The CDR3 coding sequence is TGTGCCAGTAGGACAGGGCGTAGGGGCTACACCTTC. It yields the protein CASRTGRRGYTF.

V and J are TRBV9 and TRBJ1-2, with D unresolved. The CDR3 is made up of 16 amino acids. CDR1 is SGDLS and CDR2 is YYNGEE in the germline V gene. V lost 4 bases to trimming and J lost 1 base, with 17 bases between them. The CDR3 protein is CASSPGFGPSNYGYTF. CDR3 sequence (DNA): TGTGCCAGCAGCCCCGGGTTCGGTCCGAGTAACTATGGCTACACCTTC.

The genes are TRBV24-1 and TRBJ2-2, with TRBD2 as a possible D gene (5 bases). CDR3 length: 17 residues. Germline lookup yields CDR1 KGHDR and CDR2 SFDVKD. Trimming pared 2 bases from V and 4 bases from J, leaving 16 bases between. The CDR3 DNA sequence: TGTGCCACCAGTGATTGGCCCCGGTCGGGGAGCACCGGGGAGCTGTTTTTT. Translating gives CATSDWPRSGSTGELFF.

In its sample, this clone was seen a few times. The chain links TRBV7-2 to TRBJ1-2; no firm D call. The V gene lost 0 bases and the J gene lost 4 bases, with 9 bases spanning the gap. The V gene's germline CDR1 is SGHTA and CDR2 FQGNSA. The CDR3 sequence is 14 residues long. In DNA, the CDR3 is TGTGCCAGCAGCTTAGCACGCGGAGGCTATGGCTACACCTTC. Translated, it gives CASSLARGGYGYTF.

This chain joins TRBV5-1 and TRBJ2-1, with D possibly TRBD2 on 5 matching bases. There are 15 residues in the CDR3. CDR1 is SGHRS, CDR2 YFSETQ, per germline. The V end was cut by 4 bases, the J end by 7 bases, with 18 bases between. The CDR3 nucleotides read TGCGCCAGCAGCCCCACCGGGGAACGCGGGAATGAGCAGTTCTTC. Translation: CASSPTGERGNEQFF.

V usage is TRBV2 and J usage is TRBJ2-5; D is uncertain. Germline V gene sequence: CDR1 SNHLY, CDR2 FYNNEI. The CDR3 loop spans 12 amino acids. Trimming removed 0 bases at V and 10 bases at J, with 9 bases between. This CDR3 reads CASSEAARNQYF. CDR3 in DNA: TGTGCCAGCAGTGAAGCGGCCCGAAACCAGTACTTC.

The chain joins TRBV5-1 to TRBJ1-1; TRBD1 agrees at 10 bases. The V gene's germline CDR1 is SGHRS and CDR2 YFSETQ. This CDR3 is 14 amino acids long. With 6 bases clipped from V and 3 bases from J, the junction kept 5 bases outside the gene matches. The CDR3 coding sequence is TGCGCCAGCAAGGAGGGACAGGGGCACACTGAAGCTTTCTTT. Protein: CASKEGQGHTEAFF.

The V call is TRBV5-5, the J call TRBJ1-4; a weak D match, TRBD1 (6 bases). The CDR3 spans 13 residues. V was pared by 3 bases and J by 7 bases, with 10 bases between. Germline lookup yields CDR1 SGHKS and CDR2 YYEKEE (reference sequence). The CDR3 loop is CASSSQGREKLFF. The CDR3, as DNA: TGTGCCAGCAGCTCACAGGGACGTGAAAAACTGTTTTTT.

To note about this clone: Other nucleotide sequences in the sample specify the same CDR3. This sequence joins TRBV5-1 and TRBJ2-3; 11 positions match TRBD2. J gave up 5 bases and V 2 bases, and 4 bases lay outside the gene matches. The CDR3 sequence is 15 residues long. Germline CDR1 SGHRS, CDR2 YFSETQ. The CDR3 reads CASSFGTSGGDTQYF. The CDR3 region has the DNA TGCGCCAGCAGCTTTGGGACTAGCGGAGGAGATACGCAGTATTTT.

The rearrangement links TRBV28 to TRBJ2-7; perhaps TRBD2 as D (5 bases). Germline loops: CDR1 MDHEN, CDR2 SYDVKM. The CDR3 consists of 12 residues. The germline V and J ends were trimmed by 5 bases and 8 bases, with 13 bases remaining between them. The CDR3 sequence is CASSPPRGKQYF. As DNA, the CDR3 is TGTGCCAGCAGTCCCCCAAGAGGGAAGCAGTACTTC.

This chain connects TRBV5-4 to TRBJ1-2, with 10 bases lining up with TRBD1. The length of the CDR3 is 15 residues. CDR1 is SGHNT, CDR2 YYREEE, per germline (reference sequence). V was clipped by 0 bases and J by 4 bases; unmatched bases: 3. The CDR3: CASSLGQGASYGYTF. CDR3 in DNA: TGTGCCAGCAGCTTGGGACAGGGGGCTAGCTATGGCTACACCTTC.

This clone was counted only a few times. This chain links TRBV2 with TRBJ2-2; 10 bases map to TRBD2. Germline trimming cut 8 bases from V and 5 bases from J; bases unmatched to any gene: 14. This CDR3 has 17 residues. CDR1 and CDR2 from the germline V gene are SNHLY and FYNNEI. In DNA, the CDR3 is TGTGCCAGCCTGAGGGGTTTTGGACTAGCGGAGACCGGGGAGCTGTTTTTT. This translates into CASLRGFGLAETGELFF.

V is TRBV5-4 and J is TRBJ1-2, with TRBD1 as a possible D gene (5 bases). V shed 4 bases and J shed 5 bases, with 18 bases lying between them. Germline V gene sequence: CDR1 SGHNT, CDR2 YYREEE (reference sequence). CDR3 length: 15 amino acids. CDR3 amino acids: CASSPGGTSKYGYTF. The CDR3 region has the DNA TGTGCCAGCAGCCCCGGGGGGACGAGTAAATATGGCTACACCTTC.

The CDR3 sequence is CATSRAGAGVGEQYF. Here the CDR3 DNA reads TGTGCCACCAGCAGAGCGGGAGCGGGGGTCGGCGAGCAGTACTTC. The chain employs TRBV15 and TRBJ2-7, with TRBD2 matching 8 bases. V gave up 1 base and J gave up 6 bases; unmatched junction bases: 8. The CDR3 is 15 amino acids. Germline values: CDR1 LNHNV, CDR2 YYDKDF (reference sequence). Based on the CDR3 plus reference TRBV15 and TRBJ2-7, the full variable domain is DAMVIQNPRYQVTQFGKPVTLSCSQTLNHNVMYWYQQKSSQAPKLLFHYYDKDFNNEADTPDNFQSRRPNTSFCFLDIRSPGLGDTAMYLCATSRAGAGVGEQYFGPGTRLTVT.

This chain joins TRBV7-3 and TRBJ2-2, with D possibly matching TRBD2 (5 bases). This CDR3 has 13 residues. The germline CDR1 and CDR2 sequences are SGHTA and FQGTGA. Trimming stripped 4 bases from V and 4 bases from J, with 7 bases between. The CDR3 is CASSSGFTGELFF. The CDR3 DNA reads as TGTGCCAGCAGCTCGGGGTTCACCGGGGAGCTGTTTTTT.

The chain employs TRBV5-1 and TRBJ1-1, with D hard to call. With 0 bases removed from V and 4 bases from J, the gap between germline ends came to 10 bases. Germline values: CDR1 SGHRS, CDR2 YFSETQ. This CDR3 has 14 amino acids. This CDR3 reads CASSLEALRTEAFF. The CDR3 bases are TGCGCCAGCAGCTTGGAAGCCCTACGCACTGAAGCTTTCTTT.

This clone was recorded a few times. The genes are TRBV5-1 and TRBJ2-3, with D possibly matching TRBD2 (5 bases). Germline CDR1 SGHRS, CDR2 YFSETQ. Trimming cost V 4 bases and J 2 bases, with 11 bases left between them. The CDR3 has 14 amino acids. CDR3 in amino acids: CASSGGSLTDTQYF. CDR3 DNA sequence: TGCGCCAGCAGCGGCGGGTCACTCACAGATACGCAGTATTTT.

This chain uses TRBV4-1 with TRBJ2-4, with 12 nucleotides matching TRBD1. The germline V gene has CDR1 MGHRA and CDR2 YSYEKL. The CDR3 length is 16 residues. The trim removed 0 bases at V and 7 bases at J, leaving 4 bases unmatched. CDR3 nucleotides: TGCGCCAGCAGCCAAGAAGGCGGGACAGGGGGCAACATTCAGTACTTC. Translating gives CASSQEGGTGGNIQYF.

The gene calls are TRBV9 and TRBJ2-3; 10 nucleotides align to TRBD2. V lost 4 bases to trimming and J lost 1 base; unmatched junction nucleotides: 3. Germline V gives CDR1 SGDLS, CDR2 YYNGEE. The CDR3 runs to 15 residues. The CDR3 sequence: CASSTGLAGTDTQYF. The CDR3 DNA is TGTGCCAGCAGCACCGGACTAGCGGGCACAGATACGCAGTATTTT.

The chain combines TRBV3-1 (or the pseudogene TRBV3-2) with TRBJ1-1, with D perhaps TRBD1 (5 bases). Trimming took 0 bases from V and 11 from J, leaving 10 bases between them. Germline V gives CDR1 LGHDT, CDR2 YNNKEL (reference sequence). The CDR3 totals 12 residues. The DNA of the CDR3 is TGTGCCAGCAGCCAAGAAGGCAGGGCGGCTTTCTTT. This codes for CASSQEGRAAFF.

This rearrangement joins TRBV9 to TRBJ1-1; TRBD1 might be the D (5 bases). The CDR3 has 18 amino acids. V shed 0 bases and J shed 5 bases, with 23 bases lying between them. Germline values: CDR1 SGDLS, CDR2 YYNGEE. For the CDR3, the DNA is TGTGCCAGCAGCGTAGGTTTGGGAGGGAGGGGAAGGCGTACTGAAGCTTTCTTT. It specifies CASSVGLGGRGRRTEAFF.

The rearrangement joins TRBV7-8 to TRBJ1-1; D gene uncertain. V lost 1 base and J 8 bases, leaving 11 bases between the germline ends. The CDR3 length is 13 residues. Germline V gives CDR1 SGHVS, CDR2 FQNEAQ. This CDR3 is CASSLVERGEAFF. The CDR3 coding sequence is TGTGCCAGCAGCTTAGTGGAGCGGGGAGAAGCTTTCTTT.